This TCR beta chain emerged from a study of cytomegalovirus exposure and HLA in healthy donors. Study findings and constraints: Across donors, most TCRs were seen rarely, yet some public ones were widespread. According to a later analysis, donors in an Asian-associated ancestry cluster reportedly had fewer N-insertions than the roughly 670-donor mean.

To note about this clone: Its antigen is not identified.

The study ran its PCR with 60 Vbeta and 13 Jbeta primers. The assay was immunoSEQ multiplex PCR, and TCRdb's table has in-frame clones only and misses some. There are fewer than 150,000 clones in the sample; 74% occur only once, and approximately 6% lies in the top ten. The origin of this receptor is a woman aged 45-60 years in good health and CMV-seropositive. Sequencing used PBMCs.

CDR3 sequence reads: CASSEVRETQYF. CDR3 bases: TGTGCCAGCAGTGAAGTGCGAGAGACCCAGTACTTC. V usage is TRBV6-1 and J usage is TRBJ2-5; D not certain. V shed 1 base and J shed 4 bases, with 4 bases lying between them. The CDR3 has 12 residues. Germline CDR1 MNHNS, CDR2 SASEGT.